This T cell receptor (beta chain) was recorded in a study of T cell repertoires in cytomegalovirus infection. Study information: Indicated by public TCR beta signatures were CMV infection and matching HLA type. Study conclusions and caveats: In two of eight donors, the top clonotype was HLA-C-restricted CMV-specific. Summed public TCR beta family frequency identified CMV carriers bearing the relevant HLA.

The CDR3 length is 14 residues. Between the trimmed V and J ends, which lost 4 bases and 3 bases, there was a span of 13 bases. Per the germline V gene, CDR1 is DFQATT and CDR2 is SNEGSKA (reference sequence). With regard to this clonotype: Its target is not known.

TCRdb reprocessed the reads via MiXCR and lists one record per CDR3 protein. The sample has 100,000 to 150,000 distinct CDR3 sequences, more than 20% seen once. V usage is TRBV20-1 and J usage is TRBJ2-1; maybe TRBD2 (6 bases). Sequenced material: PBMCs, sequenced either directly or after in vitro stimulation (not recorded which). The receptor was derived from a human donor in good health (CMV status not recorded). Some clones in this sample may be carry-over from other donors' samples. The CDR3 DNA reads as TGCAGTGCTACCCGATTGACTAGCTACAATGAGCAGTTCTTC. Amino acids: CSATRLTSYNEQFF.